The 16 T cell receptor beta chains reported below all come from one sample, sequenced in a study of identical twins. TCRdb re-derived calls from the 5' RACE reads in MiXCR, one entry per CDR3 protein. The data show about 690,000 distinct CDR3 sequences, roughly 6.2% seen once. Source material: naive T cells sorted from blood. All receptors come from a man between 18 and 35 years old in good health.

The rearrangement links TRBV5-1 to TRBJ2-2; D tentatively fits TRBD1 or TRBD2 (5 bases each). This CDR3 is built from 15 residues. V lost 1 base, J lost 3 bases, and 10 bases lay in between. Germline V gives CDR1 SGHRS, CDR2 YFSETQ. The CDR3 DNA is TGCGCCAGCAGCTTGTTGGGGACCGACACCGGGGAGCTGTTTTTT. This sequence encodes CASSLLGTDTGELFF.

This clonotype occurred many times. This sequence joins TRBV5-1 and TRBJ2-7; TRBD1 matches at 7 bases. V gave up 6 bases and J gave up 1 base; unmatched junction bases: 7. The CDR3 consists of 14 residues. The germline gives CDR1 SGHRS, CDR2 YFSETQ. Here the CDR3 DNA reads TGCGCCAGCACTCAGGGGGTACCGTCCTACGAGCAGTACTTC. Translation gives CASTQGVPSYEQYF.

In its sample, this clonotype was seen many times. The V gene is TRBV5-8, the J gene TRBJ2-5; 7 nucleotides align to TRBD2. V lost 1 base to trimming and J lost 5 bases; unmatched junction nucleotides: 8. The V gene's germline CDR1 is SGHTS and CDR2 YDEGEE. The length of the CDR3 is 15 residues. The CDR3 protein is CASSLISPGGETQYF. CDR3 nucleotide sequence: TGTGCCAGCAGCTTGATCAGCCCCGGGGGGGAGACCCAGTACTTC.

The chain has TRBV5-1 and TRBJ2-3, with D perhaps matching TRBD1 or TRBD2 (5 bases each). Trimming stripped 4 bases from V and 4 bases from J, with 16 bases between. Per the germline V gene, CDR1 is SGHRS and CDR2 is YFSETQ. The length of the CDR3 is 15 residues. The CDR3, as DNA: TGCGCCAGCAGCATCCGGGACCGACGGGCAGATACGCAGTATTTT. Protein product: CASSIRDRRADTQYF. Using reference TRBV5-1 and TRBJ2-3 for the parts outside the CDR3, the full variable domain is KAGVTQTPRYLIKTRGQQVTLSCSPISGHRSVSWYQQTPGQGLQFLFEYFSETQRNKGNFPGRFSGRQFSNSRSEMNVSTLELGDSALYLCASSIRDRRADTQYFGPGTRLTVL.

The rearrangement links TRBV5-1 to TRBJ2-7; no reliable D call. This CDR3 comprises 14 residues. CDR1 and CDR2 from the germline V gene are SGHRS and YFSETQ. V lost 4 bases to trimming and J lost 2 bases, with 13 bases between them. CDR3 nucleotide sequence: TGCGCCAGCAGCCTTACAGCTTTTACCTACGAGCAGTACTTC. Its translation: CASSLTAFTYEQYF.

This clonotype was seen ten or more times. This chain joins TRBV20-1 and TRBJ2-7, with TRBD2 matching over 11 bases. Germline assignment: CDR1 DFQATT and CDR2 SNEGSKA (reference sequence). Unmatched junction bases numbered 7, after V lost 2 bases and J lost 7 bases. CDR3 size: 14 residues. The CDR3 DNA is TGCAGTGCTAGACCTAGCGGGAGGCCAGGGGAGCAGTACTTC. Translating gives CSARPSGRPGEQYF.

This clonotype appeared many times. The chain uses TRBV4-1 and TRBJ2-7; no firm D call. The CDR3 loop spans 15 amino acids. Germline loops: CDR1 MGHRA, CDR2 YSYEKL. The ends were cut back, 0 bases at V and 0 bases at J, with 9 bases in the middle. The CDR3 bases are TGCGCCAGCAGCCAAGAGACTCACAGCTCCTACGAGCAGTACTTC. Its translation is CASSQETHSSYEQYF.

There are a few counts of this clonotype. The rearrangement links TRBV28 to TRBJ2-5, with 7 nucleotides matching TRBD1. The CDR3 loop spans 15 amino acids. V was clipped by 5 bases and J by 2 bases; unmatched bases: 8. Germline lookup yields CDR1 MDHEN and CDR2 SYDVKM. In nucleotides, the CDR3 is TGTGCCAGCAGTACAACCGGGACAGCGCAAGAGACCCAGTACTTC. This sequence encodes CASSTTGTAQETQYF.

At least ten counts were recorded for this clonotype. The V gene is TRBV12-3 or TRBV12-4, the J gene TRBJ2-7; 9 bases are a match to TRBD2. This CDR3 region has 15 residues. The trim removed 5 bases at V and 1 base at J, leaving 6 bases unmatched. In nucleotides, the CDR3 is TGTGCCAGCAGTCCCGTAGCGGGGGTTTCCTACGAGCAGTACTTC. It specifies CASSPVAGVSYEQYF.

Ten or more counts support this clonotype. The gene calls are TRBV29-1 and TRBJ2-1, with a tentative D call TRBD2 (6 bases). CDR3 length equals 14 residues. Trimming left V 6 bases short and J 0 bases short, with 12 bases between. Germline V gene data show CDR1 as SQVTM and CDR2 as ANQGSEA. This CDR3 is CSVERGNSYNEQFF. CDR3 sequence (DNA): TGCAGCGTCGAACGGGGGAACTCCTACAATGAGCAGTTCTTC.

The chain couples TRBV12-3 or TRBV12-4 to TRBJ2-1; D remains ambiguous. This CDR3 spans 16 amino acids. V dropped 3 bases and J dropped 1 base, with 13 bases sitting between them. The DNA for the CDR3 is TGTGCCAGCAGTTTCCGGGCGGTTACATCCTACAATGAGCAGTTCTTC. Amino acid sequence: CASSFRAVTSYNEQFF.

This clonotype came up many times. The CDR3 DNA sequence: TGTGCCAGCAGTGACGGGGCGGGCACTAGCACAGATACGCAGTATTTT. Its protein is CASSDGAGTSTDTQYF. This rearrangement joins TRBV6-1 to TRBJ2-3; TRBD1 or TRBD2 may be the D gene (5 bases each). The V gene lost 3 bases and the J gene lost 0 bases, with 13 bases spanning the gap. The CDR3 runs 16 residues. Germline assignment: CDR1 MNHNS and CDR2 SASEGT.

This clonotype was observed a few times. The chain employs TRBV7-9 and TRBJ2-7; D remains unclear. Germline lookup yields CDR1 SEHNR and CDR2 FQNEAQ (reference sequence). Trimming took off 11 bases at V and 7 bases at J, with 18 bases between the two ends. This CDR3 spans 12 amino acids. For the CDR3, the DNA is TGTGCCTCGCGGAACGGGCCTGGTGAGCAGTACTTC. Its protein product is CASRNGPGEQYF.

This clonotype has at least ten counts. This sequence joins TRBV20-1 and TRBJ2-3; 9 bases are shared with TRBD2. This CDR3 has 16 residues. V was clipped by 1 base and J by 2 bases; unmatched bases: 7. Germline assignment: CDR1 DFQATT and CDR2 SNEGSKA (reference sequence). CDR3 in amino acids: CSARGLGGRDTDTQYF. Written as DNA, the CDR3 is TGCAGTGCTAGAGGCTTGGGCGGGAGGGACACAGATACGCAGTATTTT.

This clonotype was seen a handful of times. DNA for the CDR3: TGCAGTGCTAGAGATATGAGCGGGAGTGGCATTCAGTACTTC. Translated: CSARDMSGSGIQYF. This chain joins TRBV20-1 and TRBJ2-4; 8 bases fit TRBD2. The CDR3 is made up of 14 amino acids. The junction had 7 bases not matched to a gene; V was cut back by 0 bases and J by 9 bases. Germline V gene lookup returns CDR1 DFQATT and CDR2 SNEGSKA (reference sequence).

Ten or more counts support this clonotype. The J gene is TRBJ2-3, the V gene TRBV5-6; D is tentatively TRBD1 or TRBD2 (6 bases each). Trimming removed 3 bases at V and 5 bases at J, with 19 bases between. Germline V gene data show CDR1 as SGHDT and CDR2 as YYEEEE. The CDR3 contains 16 residues. As DNA, the CDR3 is TGTGCCAGCAGCTCCCCGAAGGGGGGCTCCCAAGATACGCAGTATTTT. It encodes CASSSPKGGSQDTQYF.